The 26 T cell receptor beta chains in this list originate from one sample, sequenced in a study of T cells after posttransplantation cyclophosphamide. Data came from immunoSEQ multiplex PCR; TCRdb stores just in-frame clones and leaves some out. The data show more than 10,000 clones, with about 82% seen just once and just over 15% held by the top ten. Treatment was busulfan-fludarabine conditioning, a marrow graft, and cyclophosphamide on days +3 and +4. The sample was PBMCs, taken approximately 1,900 days after allogeneic stem cell transplant with posttransplant cyclophosphamide. All receptors come from a female patient aged 50-59 years who received an allogeneic stem cell transplant from a related donor, was CMV-positive, and had no GVHD. Some T cells may be transferred from the graft donor.

The V and J genes are TRBV5-1 and TRBJ1-1; 10 nucleotides line up with TRBD1. The V gene end was trimmed by 4 bases and the J gene end by 3 bases; junction bases not matched to a gene: 3. CDR3 length: 14 residues. CDR1 and CDR2 (germline): SGHRS, YFSETQ. The CDR3 sequence: CASSGGTGDTEAFF. The CDR3, as DNA: TGCGCCAGCAGCGGGGGGACAGGGGACACTGAAGCTTTCTTT.

This chain links TRBV5-4 with TRBJ2-5; TRBD1 is a possible D gene (6 bases). Germline V lookup: CDR1 SGHNT, CDR2 YYREEE (reference sequence). Trimming shortened V by 4 bases and J by 5 bases, and 21 bases separated the two germline ends. This CDR3 has 16 residues. The chain's CDR3 is CASSTRSSSRGETQYF. DNA for the CDR3: TGTGCCAGCAGCACCCGATCTAGCTCGAGGGGGGAGACCCAGTACTTC.

This chain uses TRBV28 with TRBJ2-7; D possibly corresponds to TRBD1 (5 bases). The CDR3 contains 15 residues. V lost 7 bases and J lost 7, with 23 bases in between. Looked up from germline, CDR1 is MDHEN and CDR2 is SYDVKM. The CDR3 protein is CASIRPMQGPGEQYF. Here the CDR3 DNA reads TGTGCCAGCATCCGGCCGATGCAGGGTCCAGGGGAGCAGTACTTC.

The count of this clone is one. The chain has TRBV2 and TRBJ2-7; D is perhaps TRBD1 (5 bases). This CDR3 has 13 amino acids. Germline V lookup: CDR1 SNHLY, CDR2 FYNNEI. The V end was cut by 4 bases, the J end by 4 bases, with 11 bases between. The CDR3 nucleotides are TGTGCCAGCAGTGCCCAACAGGTTTACGAGCAGTACTTC. Translating gives CASSAQQVYEQYF.

This clone was counted once. The rearrangement links TRBV13 to TRBJ2-7; TRBD2 might be the D (6 bases). This CDR3 comprises 15 residues. The V end was cut by 4 bases, the J end by 0 bases, with 13 bases between. Germline lookup yields CDR1 PRHDT and CDR2 FYEKMQ (reference sequence). This chain's CDR3 is CASSWRGSVSYEQYF. The DNA of the CDR3 is TGTGCCAGCAGCTGGCGGGGTAGCGTCTCCTACGAGCAGTACTTC.

The genes are TRBV4-1 and TRBJ2-7, with 10 bases that match TRBD1. There are 15 residues in the CDR3. Germline-derived CDR1 and CDR2 are MGHRA and YSYEKL. V gave up 6 bases and J gave up 5 bases; unmatched junction bases: 10. CDR3 sequence: CASSLIPGTGDEQYF. Here the CDR3 DNA reads TGCGCCAGCAGTCTTATTCCCGGGACAGGGGACGAGCAGTACTTC.

V and J are TRBV18 and TRBJ1-3; 8 bases map to TRBD1. The V gene end was trimmed by 5 bases and the J gene end by 0 bases; junction bases not matched to a gene: 0. The CDR3 extends over 14 amino acids. In germline, CDR1 is KGHSH, CDR2 LQKENI. CDR3 sequence reads: CASSGQGSGNTIYF. The CDR3 bases are TGTGCCAGCTCAGGACAGGGCTCTGGAAACACCATATATTTT.

In its sample, this clone was seen a few times. The V call is TRBV10-3, the J call TRBJ1-2; 12 nucleotides align to TRBD1. V lost 2 bases, J lost 4 bases, and 17 bases stayed unmatched. Germline V gives CDR1 ENHRY, CDR2 SYGVKD. The CDR3 covers 20 residues. CDR3 protein: CAISEAGTGGAGYYAYGYTF. CDR3 nucleotides: TGTGCCATCAGTGAGGCCGGGACAGGGGGCGCCGGCTACTATGCCTATGGCTACACCTTC.

This clone was detected a few times. This chain links TRBV21-1 with TRBJ2-7; the table gives TRBD1 as D, unverified against the DNA. TRBV21-1 is assigned pseudogene status. The length of the CDR3 is 11 residues. The CDR3 nucleotides are TGTGCCAGCAGCAAAAGGGGGAGGCAGTACTTC. It encodes CASSKRGRQYF.

The genes are TRBV7-9 and TRBJ2-1; the match to TRBD2 covers 10 bases. The CDR3 length is 18 residues. V lost 1 base, J lost 6 bases, and 12 bases stayed unmatched. Germline loops: CDR1 SEHNR, CDR2 FQNEAQ (reference sequence). The CDR3: CASSLGWGGGLAFNEQFF. The CDR3, as DNA: TGTGCCAGCAGCTTAGGATGGGGCGGGGGACTAGCGTTCAATGAGCAGTTCTTC.

This chain joins TRBV18 and TRBJ2-5; TRBD1 matches 9 bases. There are 13 residues in the CDR3. Germline CDR1 is KGHSH and CDR2 is LQKENI. The V segment lost 7 bases and the J segment 4 bases; nucleotides outside the gene matches: 4. The CDR3 coding sequence is TGTGCCAGCTTCACAGGGGGCCGAGAGACCCAGTACTTC. This gives the protein CASFTGGRETQYF.

This sequence joins TRBV6-6 and TRBJ1-1; no clear D. Trimming stripped 7 bases from V and 2 bases from J, with 8 bases between. The CDR3 has 12 residues. Germline CDR1 MNHNY, CDR2 SVGAGI (reference sequence). The CDR3: CASNRQNTEAFF. As DNA, the CDR3 is TGTGCCAGCAATAGACAAAACACTGAAGCTTTCTTT.

The chain has TRBV4-3 and TRBJ2-7; the match to TRBD1 covers 7 bases. This CDR3 has 15 residues. Germline CDR1 LGHNA, CDR2 YSLEER. V lost 4 bases and J lost 0; bases outside the gene matches: 6. CDR3 nucleotide sequence: TGCGCCAGCAGCCTCCTACAGGGGTCCTCCTACGAGCAGTACTTC. It specifies CASSLLQGSSYEQYF.

The chain combines TRBV18 with TRBJ1-1, with TRBD1 matching 8 bases. Germline assignment: CDR1 KGHSH and CDR2 LQKENI. V dropped 4 bases and J dropped 1; count of bases not matched to a gene: 8. The CDR3 has 16 residues. The CDR3 reads CASSLRRQGSNTEAFF. The CDR3 bases are TGTGCCAGCTCACTACGAAGACAGGGGTCGAACACTGAAGCTTTCTTT.

This clone appeared a single time. The rearrangement links TRBV5-1 to TRBJ1-5; 9 bases align to TRBD1. Germline loops: CDR1 SGHRS, CDR2 YFSETQ. The V gene end was trimmed by 0 bases and the J gene end by 5 bases; junction bases not matched to a gene: 3. This CDR3 has 15 residues. CDR3 DNA sequence: TGCGCCAGCAGCTTGGGGACAGGGGCGGATCAGCCCCAGCATTTT. This encodes CASSLGTGADQPQHF. The full variable domain, its missing parts supplied by reference TRBV5-1 and TRBJ1-5, is KAGVTQTPRYLIKTRGQQVTLSCSPISGHRSVSWYQQTPGQGLQFLFEYFSETQRNKGNFPGRFSGRQFSNSRSEMNVSTLELGDSALYLCASSLGTGADQPQHFGDGTRLSIL.

The CDR3 coding sequence is TGTGCCAGCAGACCGCTAGCGGGGGCATACAATGAGCAGTTCTTC. It translates to CASRPLAGAYNEQFF. This chain joins TRBV2 and TRBJ2-1; 10 bases match TRBD2. The CDR3 runs to 15 residues. CDR1 is SNHLY and CDR2 is FYNNEI in the germline V gene. With 6 bases clipped from V and 4 bases from J, the junction kept 6 bases outside the gene matches.

The V call is TRBV6-5, the J call TRBJ2-5, with a tentative D call TRBD1 (6 bases). The CDR3 is 15 amino acids. Germline loops: CDR1 MNHEY, CDR2 SVGAGI. V was clipped by 1 base and J by 3 bases, with 12 bases between them. The CDR3 here is CASSYFSGVKETQYF. The DNA of the CDR3 is TGTGCCAGCAGTTACTTCTCAGGGGTGAAAGAGACCCAGTACTTC.

The rearrangement joins TRBV2 to TRBJ1-3; a weak D match, TRBD1 (6 bases). CDR3 length: 17 amino acids. The V gene's germline CDR1 is SNHLY and CDR2 FYNNEI. Trimming took 8 bases from V and 0 from J, leaving 20 bases between them. Here the CDR3 reads CASLLTPGHVSGNTIYF. The CDR3 region has the DNA TGTGCCAGCCTACTTACGCCGGGACACGTCTCTGGAAACACCATATATTTT. The variable domain in full, completed from reference TRBV2 and TRBJ1-3, reads EPEVTQTPSHQVTQMGQEVILRCVPISNHLYFYWYRQILGQKVEFLVSFYNNEISEKSEIFDDQFSVERPDGSNFTLKIRSTKLEDSAMYFCASLLTPGHVSGNTIYFGEGSWLTVV.

The chain couples TRBV7-8 to TRBJ2-6, with D maybe TRBD1 (5 bases). Germline V gives CDR1 SGHVS, CDR2 FQNEAQ. The V and J ends lost 2 bases and 5 bases respectively, with 13 bases between them. This CDR3 is built from 16 residues. CDR3 bases: TGTGCCAGCAGCTTAAGTGTAGGGGTTTGGGCCAACGTCCTGACTTTC. It specifies CASSLSVGVWANVLTF. The full variable domain, with the rest looked up from reference TRBV7-8 and TRBJ2-6, is GAGVSQSPRYKVAKRGQDVALRCDPISGHVSLFWYQQALGQGPEFLTYFQNEAQLDKSGLPSDRFFAERPEGSVSTLKIQRTQQEDSAVYLCASSLSVGVWANVLTFGAGSRLTVL.

This clone was seen a handful of times. CDR3 amino acids: CASSLRGQLFSNTGELFF. CDR3 nucleotide sequence: TGTGCCAGCAGCTTAAGGGGACAGCTATTTTCGAACACCGGGGAGCTGTTTTTT. The rearrangement links TRBV7-3 to TRBJ2-2; TRBD1 agrees at 7 bases. From germline, CDR1 is SGHTA and CDR2 FQGTGA. CDR3 size: 18 residues. With 1 base clipped from V and 0 bases from J, the junction kept 8 bases outside the gene matches. Combining the CDR3 with reference TRBV7-3 and TRBJ2-2 gives the whole variable domain GAGVSQTPSNKVTEKGKYVELRCDPISGHTALYWYRQSLGQGPEFLIYFQGTGAADDSGLPNDRFFAVRPEGSVSTLKIQRTERGDSAVYLCASSLRGQLFSNTGELFFGEGSRLTVL.

The chain combines TRBV5-6 with TRBJ2-1; perhaps TRBD2 as D (6 bases). Germline values: CDR1 SGHDT, CDR2 YYEEEE. V lost 7 bases and J 4 bases, leaving 18 bases between the germline ends. The CDR3 loop spans 15 amino acids. DNA for the CDR3: TGTGCCAGCGTCAAAGTCGGGAGTGGTTACAATGAGCAGTTCTTC. Translating it yields CASVKVGSGYNEQFF.

The V and J genes are TRBV18 and TRBJ2-7, with TRBD1 matching 10 bases. Trimming removed 3 bases from V and 2 bases from J; junction bases left unmatched: 7. The CDR3 totals 16 residues. CDR1 KGHSH and CDR2 LQKENI come from the germline V gene. CDR3 nucleotides: TGTGCCAGCTCACCCTTCCGGGACAGGGGCACCTACGAGCAGTACTTC. Protein sequence: CASSPFRDRGTYEQYF.

V is TRBV18 and J is TRBJ2-7; 8 nucleotides align to TRBD2. Germline V lookup: CDR1 KGHSH, CDR2 LQKENI. Trimming took 3 bases from V and 1 from J; bases not matched to a gene: 11. This CDR3 spans 17 amino acids. For the CDR3, the DNA is TGTGCCAGCTCACCCGCCCGCAGCGGGAGAATTTCCTACGAGCAGTACTTC. Protein: CASSPARSGRISYEQYF.

J is TRBJ2-1 and V is TRBV14; 9 nucleotides match TRBD2. After removal of 0 bases from V and 7 bases from J, the junction contained 7 bases not matched to a gene. Germline assignment: CDR1 SGHDN and CDR2 FVKESK. CDR3 length equals 16 residues. The CDR3 here is CASSQEGGRALNEQFF. CDR3 in DNA: TGTGCCAGCAGCCAAGAGGGCGGGAGGGCCCTGAATGAGCAGTTCTTC.

The chain links TRBV4-2 to TRBJ2-5; 10 positions match TRBD2. The J call may be faulty, since TRBJ2-7 better matches the DNA end. Germline V gives CDR1 LGHNA, CDR2 YNFKEQ. This CDR3 contains 16 residues. The DNA for the CDR3 is TGTGCCAGCAGCCGATCTGAGGGACTAGCGAGTTACGAGCAGTACTTC. Protein: CASSRSEGLASYEQYF.

This clone has only a few counts. The CDR3 bases are TGTGCCAGCAGTACTGACAGGAGCAATCAGCCCCAGCATTTT. Encoded protein: CASSTDRSNQPQHF. This rearrangement joins TRBV28 to TRBJ1-5; tentatively, D is TRBD1 (6 bases). Trimming took 5 bases from V and 1 from J, leaving 9 bases between them. This CDR3 is 14 amino acids long. Germline-derived CDR1 and CDR2 are MDHEN and SYDVKM.